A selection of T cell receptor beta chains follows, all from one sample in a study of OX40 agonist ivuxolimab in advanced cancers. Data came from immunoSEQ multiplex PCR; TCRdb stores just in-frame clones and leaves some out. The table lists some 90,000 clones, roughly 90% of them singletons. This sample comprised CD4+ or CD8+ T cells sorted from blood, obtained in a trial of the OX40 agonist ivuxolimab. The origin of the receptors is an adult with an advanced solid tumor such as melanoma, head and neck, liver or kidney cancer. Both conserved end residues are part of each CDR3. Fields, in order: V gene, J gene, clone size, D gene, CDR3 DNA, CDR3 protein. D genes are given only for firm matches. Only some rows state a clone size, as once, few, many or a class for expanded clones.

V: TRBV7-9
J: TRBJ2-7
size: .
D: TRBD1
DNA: TGTGCCAGCAGCTCTACGACGGGACAGGATATGGGAGAGCAGTACTTC
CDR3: CASSSTTGQDMGEQYF

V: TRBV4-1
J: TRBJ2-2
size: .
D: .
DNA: TGCGCCAGCAGCCACCAAGGGGATCAGCGCACCGGGGAGCTGTTTTTT
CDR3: CASSHQGDQRTGELFF

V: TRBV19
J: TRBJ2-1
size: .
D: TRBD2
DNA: TGTGCCAGTAGTTTCATTTTAGCGGGGGGGCGTGTTGATGAGCAGTTCTTC
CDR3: CASSFILAGGRVDEQFF

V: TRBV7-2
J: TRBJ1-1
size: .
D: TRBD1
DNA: TGTGCCAGCAGCGTTAGGAAGGGGGCAGGGGACGTCACTGAAGCTTTCTTT
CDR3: CASSVRKGAGDVTEAFF

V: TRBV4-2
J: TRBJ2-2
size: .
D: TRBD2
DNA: TGTGCCAGCAGCCAAGATGGACTAGCGGGGGGCCTCCGCACCGGGGAGCTGTTTTTT
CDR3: CASSQDGLAGGLRTGELFF

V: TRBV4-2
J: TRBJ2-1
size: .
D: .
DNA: TGTGCCAGCAGCCAAGGTCAGTCAACCTACAATGAGCAGTTCTTC
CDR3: CASSQGQSTYNEQFF

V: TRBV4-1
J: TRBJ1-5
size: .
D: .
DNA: TGCGCCAGCAGCCTTTCGGGACACCTTAGCAATCAGCCCCAGCATTTT
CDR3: CASSLSGHLSNQPQHF

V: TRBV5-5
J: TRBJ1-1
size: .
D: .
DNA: TGTGCCAGCAGCTCGTACCCTGAAGCTTTCTTT
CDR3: CASSSYPEAFF

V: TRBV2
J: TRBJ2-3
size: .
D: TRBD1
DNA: TGTGCCAGCATTAACAGGGGGCGTCGCACAGATACGCAGTATTTT
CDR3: CASINRGRRTDTQYF

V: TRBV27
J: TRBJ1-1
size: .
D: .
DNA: TGTGCCAGCAGCGCCAGGGGGAACACTGAAGCTTTCTTT
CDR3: CASSARGNTEAFF

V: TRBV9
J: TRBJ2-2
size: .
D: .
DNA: TGTGCCAGCAGCGCTTCCACCGGGGAGCTGTTTTTT
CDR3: CASSASTGELFF

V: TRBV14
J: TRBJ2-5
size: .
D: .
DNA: TGTGCCAGCAGCCAAGACCCATTGACAGTTGCGCAAGAGACCCAGTACTTC
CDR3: CASSQDPLTVAQETQYF

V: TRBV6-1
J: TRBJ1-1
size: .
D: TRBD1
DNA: TGTGCCAGCAGTGAGGAGGGGCGACAGGGGGTCACTGAAGCTTTCTTT
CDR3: CASSEEGRQGVTEAFF

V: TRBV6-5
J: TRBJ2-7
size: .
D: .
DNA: TGTGCCAGTGACCCAGGGTCGGCCTACGAGCAGTACTTC
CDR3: CASDPGSAYEQYF

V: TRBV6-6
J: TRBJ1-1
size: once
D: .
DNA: TGTGCTTCGTCGGGTGGAGGGGTCACTGAAGCTTTCTTT
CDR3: CASSGGGVTEAFF

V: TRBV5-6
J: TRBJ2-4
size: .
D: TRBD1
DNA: TGTGCCAGCAGCTTAACACGATCCGGGACAGGGATGAACATTCAGTACTTC
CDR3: CASSLTRSGTGMNIQYF

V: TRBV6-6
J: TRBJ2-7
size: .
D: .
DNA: TGTGCCAGCAGTTACGGAGACAGCCACGAGCAGTACTTC
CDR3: CASSYGDSHEQYF

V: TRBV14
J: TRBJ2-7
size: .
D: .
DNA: TGTGCCAGCAGTCTTGGTATAGGGGGGCTCTACGAGCAGTACTTC
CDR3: CASSLGIGGLYEQYF

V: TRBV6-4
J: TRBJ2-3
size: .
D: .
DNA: TGTGCCAGCAGCGTACTGCGGCTCAGCACAGATACGCAGTATTTT
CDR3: CASSVLRLSTDTQYF

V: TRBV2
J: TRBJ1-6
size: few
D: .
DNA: TGTGCCAGCAGTGACGGGGGGCGCGGGTCACCCCTCCACTTT
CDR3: CASSDGGRGSPLHF

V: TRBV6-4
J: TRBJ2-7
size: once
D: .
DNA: TGTGCCAGCAGTTACCGCGGGGGCGCGCAGTACGAGCAGTACTTC
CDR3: CASSYRGGAQYEQYF

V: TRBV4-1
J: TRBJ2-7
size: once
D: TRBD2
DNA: TGCGCCAGCAGCCAAGTAGGGGGACTAGCGGGAGAAGAGCAGTACTTC
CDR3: CASSQVGGLAGEEQYF

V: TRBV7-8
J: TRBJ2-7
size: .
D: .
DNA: TGTGCCAGCAGCTTATTTGGGGCAGTAAGCTCCTACGAGCAGTACTTC
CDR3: CASSLFGAVSSYEQYF

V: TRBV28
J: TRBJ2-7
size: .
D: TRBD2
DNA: TGTGCCAGCAGTCCGCTGGAAGCGGGAGGGCGTCCCTACGAGCAGTACTTC
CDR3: CASSPLEAGGRPYEQYF

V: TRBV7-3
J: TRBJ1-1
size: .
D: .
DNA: TGTGCCAGCAGCTTAAGCGGGAACACTGAAGCTTTCTTT
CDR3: CASSLSGNTEAFF

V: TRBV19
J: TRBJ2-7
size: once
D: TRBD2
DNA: TGTGCCAGTAGTTGGACTAGCGGCTACGAGCAGTACTTC
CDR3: CASSWTSGYEQYF

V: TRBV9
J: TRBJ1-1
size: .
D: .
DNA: TGTGCCAGCAGCGTAGCCGCCCATCCCCTCACTGAAGCTTTCTTT
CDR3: CASSVAAHPLTEAFF

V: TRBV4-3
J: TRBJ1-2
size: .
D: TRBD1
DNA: TGCGCCAGCAGCCATCATACAGGGGTTAATGGCTACACCTTC
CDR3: CASSHHTGVNGYTF

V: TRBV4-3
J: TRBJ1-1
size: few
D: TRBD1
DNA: TGCGCCAGCAGCCTACTGGACAGGAGGGATGCTTTCTTT
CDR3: CASSLLDRRDAFF

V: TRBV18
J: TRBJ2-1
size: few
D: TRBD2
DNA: TGTGCCAGCTCTCCCAGGGGGCAAGGGCTAGCGGGGGAATACAATGAGCAGTTCTTC
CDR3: CASSPRGQGLAGEYNEQFF

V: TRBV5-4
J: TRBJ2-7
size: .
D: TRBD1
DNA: TGTGCCAGCAGCTCCGGGACAGTTACTTACGAGCAGTACTTC
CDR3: CASSSGTVTYEQYF

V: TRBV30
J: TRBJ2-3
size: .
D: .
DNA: TGTGCCTGGGGTACAGGGAGGGGCACAGATACGCAGTATTTT
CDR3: CAWGTGRGTDTQYF

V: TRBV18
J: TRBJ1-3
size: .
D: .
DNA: TGTGCCAGCTCACCGTACCCGTCTGCGGGAAACACCATATATTTT
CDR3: CASSPYPSAGNTIYF

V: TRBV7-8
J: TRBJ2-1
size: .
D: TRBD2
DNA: TGTGCCAGCAAAGACAGGGCAAGCGGGGGGGCTTGGAGTGAGCAGTTCTTC
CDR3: CASKDRASGGAWSEQFF

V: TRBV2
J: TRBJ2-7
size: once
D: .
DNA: TGTGCCAGCAGTGAAACTTATCTGTTCTACGAGCAGTACTTC
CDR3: CASSETYLFYEQYF

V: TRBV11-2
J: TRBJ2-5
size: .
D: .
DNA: TGTGCCAGCAGCTCAACCCAAAGGGGCGGCGGGGAGACCCAGTACTTC
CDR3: CASSSTQRGGGETQYF

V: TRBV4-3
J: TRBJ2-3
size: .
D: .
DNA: TGCGCCAGCAGCCAAGACCCATCTTTGGGGCCAGATACGCAGTATTTT
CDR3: CASSQDPSLGPDTQYF

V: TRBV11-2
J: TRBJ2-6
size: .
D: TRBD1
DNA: TGTGCCAGCAGCCAGGGGGCTGGGGCCAACGTCCTGACTTTC
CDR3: CASSQGAGANVLTF

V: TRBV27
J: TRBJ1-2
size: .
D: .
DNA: TGTGCCAGCAGTTTAATGCGGTCAGGATATGGCTACACCTTC
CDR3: CASSLMRSGYGYTF

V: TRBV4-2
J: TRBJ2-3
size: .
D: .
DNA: TGTGCCAGCAGCCAAGCCCTAGCTAGGGAATACACAGATACGCAGTATTTT
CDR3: CASSQALAREYTDTQYF

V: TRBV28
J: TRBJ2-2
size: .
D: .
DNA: TGTGCCAGCAGTCCGAGGCGCGTCGGGGAGCTGTTTTTT
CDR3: CASSPRRVGELFF

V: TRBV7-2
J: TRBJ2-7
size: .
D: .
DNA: TGTGCCAGCAGCCCCTATATACAGAACTACGAGCAGTACTTC
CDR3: CASSPYIQNYEQYF

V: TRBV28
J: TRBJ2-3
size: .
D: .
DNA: TGTGCCAGCAGTCGGGCGGGAACTAGTCCAGAGGGCAATGCAGATACGCAGTATTTT
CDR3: CASSRAGTSPEGNADTQYF

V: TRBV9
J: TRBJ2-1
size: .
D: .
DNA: TGTGCCAGCAGCGTAGGGAATCGTCCCATCCTTGAGGAGCAGTTCTTC
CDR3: CASSVGNRPILEEQFF

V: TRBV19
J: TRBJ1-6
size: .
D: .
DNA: TGTGCCAGTAGTTCCAGGGGTAATTCACCCCTCCACTTT
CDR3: CASSSRGNSPLHF

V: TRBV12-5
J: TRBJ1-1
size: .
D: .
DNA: TGTGCTAGTGGTCCGGGCCACGGTGGCACTGAAGCTTTCTTT
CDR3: CASGPGHGGTEAFF

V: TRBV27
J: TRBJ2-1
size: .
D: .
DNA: TGTGCCAGCAGTTGGTCCCTAGCCGCTGAGCAGTTCTTC
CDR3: CASSWSLAAEQFF

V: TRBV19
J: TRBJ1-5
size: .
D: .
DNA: TGTGCCAGTAGACAGGGTAATCAGCCCCAGCATTTT
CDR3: CASRQGNQPQHF

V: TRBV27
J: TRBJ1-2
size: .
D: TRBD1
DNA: TGTGCCAGCAGTTTAAGCGTGGACAGGGGGCGCCTGGACTATGGCTACACCTTC
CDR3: CASSLSVDRGRLDYGYTF

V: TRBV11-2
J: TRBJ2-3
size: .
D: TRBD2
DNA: TGTGCCAGCAGCTTTGTAGCGGGGGCTTTGGTCGATACGCAGTATTTT
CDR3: CASSFVAGALVDTQYF

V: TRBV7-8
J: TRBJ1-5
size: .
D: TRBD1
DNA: TGTGCCAGCAGCTTGGGGACAGCCGGTAATCAGCCCCAGCATTTT
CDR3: CASSLGTAGNQPQHF

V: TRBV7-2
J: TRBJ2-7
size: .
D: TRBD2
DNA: TGTGCCAGCAGCTCCAGCGGGGGATACTACGAGCAGTACTTC
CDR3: CASSSSGGYYEQYF

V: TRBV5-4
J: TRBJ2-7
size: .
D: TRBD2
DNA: TGTGCCAGCAGTTTTGGGGCTAGCGGGAAACACGAGCAGTACTTC
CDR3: CASSFGASGKHEQYF

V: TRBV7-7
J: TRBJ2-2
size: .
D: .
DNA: TGTGCCAGCAGCCGGACAGAAGCCGGGGAGCTGTTTTTT
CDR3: CASSRTEAGELFF

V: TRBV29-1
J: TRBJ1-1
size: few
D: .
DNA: TGCAGCGTTGAAAGGTCTGAAGCTTTCTTT
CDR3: CSVERSEAFF

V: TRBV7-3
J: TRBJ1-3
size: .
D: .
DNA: TGTGCCAGCAGCCTAAATACCGGGTATGGAAACACCATATATTTT
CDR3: CASSLNTGYGNTIYF